One and the same sample provided the 25 T cell receptor beta chains below, sequenced in a study of shared clonotypes between healthy human individuals. Some clones are missing from TCRdb's copy, which holds only in-frame ones; the method was immunoSEQ multiplex PCR. The sample records some 2,000,000 clones, approximately 95% being singletons. What was sequenced was naive CD4+ T cells sorted from blood. Subset reported: CD45RA+ positively selected. The receptors originated from a man aged 18 to 29 in good health.

The chain links TRBV6-5 to TRBJ2-2, with 13 positions matching TRBD2. This CDR3 comprises 15 residues. The trim removed 8 bases at V and 4 bases at J, leaving 4 bases unmatched. The germline gives CDR1 MNHEY, CDR2 SVGAGI. The CDR3 nucleotides read TGTGCCAGCGGGACTAGCGGGGAGGGCACCGGGGAGCTGTTTTTT. It specifies CASGTSGEGTGELFF.

The chain combines TRBV6-6 with TRBJ2-3; D might be TRBD1 (6 bases). Germline V gives CDR1 MNHNY, CDR2 SVGAGI (reference sequence). CDR3 size: 13 residues. V lost 4 bases, J lost 4 bases, and 9 bases lay in between. Here the CDR3 reads CASSSQGPDTQYF. The CDR3 DNA reads as TGTGCCAGCAGTTCACAGGGCCCAGATACGCAGTATTTT.

The chain uses TRBV10-1 and TRBJ2-5; 8 nucleotides match TRBD1. After removal of 6 bases from V and 2 bases from J, the junction contained 8 bases not matched to a gene. This CDR3 comprises 15 residues. CDR1 is WNHNN, CDR2 SYGVQD, per germline (reference sequence). The chain's CDR3 is CASSRRTGQQETQYF. For the CDR3, the DNA is TGCGCCAGCAGCCGACGGACAGGGCAGCAAGAGACCCAGTACTTC.

This clone appeared once. This rearrangement joins TRBV20-1 to TRBJ1-1; D is uncertain. From germline, CDR1 is DFQATT and CDR2 SNEGSKA (reference sequence). Trimming took 3 bases from V and 6 from J, leaving 8 bases between them. The CDR3 covers 11 residues. The CDR3 sequence is CSASTGAEAFF. The CDR3 DNA reads as TGCAGTGCTAGTACCGGGGCTGAAGCTTTCTTT.

On this clone itself: An end of the junction does not agree with germline; a read error may underlie this. V usage is TRBV7-6 and J usage is TRBJ2-7; maybe TRBD1 (6 bases). This CDR3 has 15 residues. CDR1 is SGHVS and CDR2 is FNYEAQ in the germline V gene. CDR3 region: CASSRTGFQQNEQYF. Written as DNA, the CDR3 is TGTGCCAGCAGCCGAACAGGGTTCCAGCAGAACGAGCAGTACTTT.

The chain uses TRBV5-1 and TRBJ2-5, with 10 bases that match TRBD2. Germline assignment: CDR1 SGHRS and CDR2 YFSETQ. The ends lost 4 bases at V and 5 bases at J; junction bases unmatched: 8. The CDR3 has 15 residues. CDR3 amino acids: CASSGLAGVPETQYF. The CDR3 DNA is TGCGCCAGCAGCGGGCTAGCGGGGGTACCGGAGACCCAGTACTTC.

V is TRBV6-4 and J is TRBJ2-2; D gene uncertain. Germline CDR1 reads MRHNA; CDR2 reads SNTAGT. CDR3 length equals 16 residues. Trimming took 6 bases from V and 0 from J, leaving 14 bases between them. This CDR3 reads CASSDDRHANTGELFF. CDR3 DNA: TGTGCCAGCAGCGACGATCGACACGCGAACACCGGGGAGCTGTTTTTT.

V gene TRBV5-4 combines with J gene TRBJ1-2, with D uncertain. This CDR3 spans 14 amino acids. Germline CDR1 is SGHNT and CDR2 is YYREEE (reference sequence). Trimming took off 4 bases at V and 3 bases at J, with 13 bases between the two ends. CDR3 protein: CASSTQNGDYGYTF. The CDR3, as DNA: TGTGCCAGCAGCACCCAGAACGGGGACTATGGCTACACCTTC.

The chain recombines TRBV20-1 with TRBJ1-6; D is uncertain. V shed 6 bases and J shed 16 bases, with 16 bases lying between them. Germline V CDR1 and CDR2: DFQATT, SNEGSKA (reference sequence). CDR3 length equals 11 residues. The DNA of the CDR3 is TGCAGTGCGAAAGGGCCGTCAAGTCTCCACTTT. This translates into CSAKGPSSLHF.

This rearrangement joins TRBV6-9 to TRBJ1-5; 10 bases align to TRBD1. There are 17 residues in the CDR3. The germline V gene encodes CDR1 MNHGY and CDR2 SVAAGI. Trimming took 2 bases from V and 6 from J; bases not matched to a gene: 10. CDR3 protein: CASSYTKDRGRVQPQHF. Here the CDR3 DNA reads TGTGCCAGCAGTTATACAAAAGACAGGGGGCGCGTTCAGCCCCAGCATTTT.

This clone appeared once. The J gene is TRBJ2-7, the V gene TRBV6-6; 10 nucleotides align to TRBD1. The CDR3 contains 13 residues. CDR1 and CDR2 (germline): MNHNY, SVGAGI (reference sequence). The J segment lost 4 bases and the V segment lost 7 bases, leaving 4 bases of the junction unmatched. The CDR3 spells CASTPGQGYEQYF. The CDR3 nucleotides read TGTGCCAGCACCCCGGGACAGGGGTACGAGCAGTACTTC.

In this sample, this clone turned up once. V is TRBV7-2 and J is TRBJ2-7; D unresolved. The V end was cut by 5 bases, the J end by 2 bases, with 13 bases between. This CDR3 spans 14 amino acids. CDR1 is SGHTA and CDR2 is FQGNSA in the germline V gene. CDR3 in amino acids: CASSVRTAPYEQYF. The CDR3 coding sequence is TGTGCCAGCAGCGTAAGGACCGCGCCCTACGAGCAGTACTTC.

This clone was counted once. The V gene is TRBV6-6, the J gene TRBJ1-5, with 8 bases identical to TRBD1. The J segment lost 6 bases and the V segment lost 8 bases, leaving 3 bases of the junction unmatched. CDR1 and CDR2 (germline): MNHNY, SVGAGI (reference sequence). The CDR3 totals 12 residues. In DNA form, the CDR3 reads TGTGCCAGCGGACAGGGTTCTCAGCCCCAGCATTTT. This gives the protein CASGQGSQPQHF.

This chain uses TRBV11-2 with TRBJ2-1; TRBD2 might be the D (6 bases). Germline V gene lookup returns CDR1 SGHAT and CDR2 FQNNGV. The CDR3 is 15 residues long. Trimming left V 7 bases short and J 6 bases short, with 19 bases between. Here the CDR3 DNA reads TGTGCCAGCACCCAAAACCGGCTAGCGATCAATGAGCAGTTCTTC. It encodes CASTQNRLAINEQFF.

The chain employs TRBV5-1 and TRBJ2-7; 8 positions match TRBD1. Germline V gives CDR1 SGHRS, CDR2 YFSETQ. With V trimmed by 10 bases and J by 1 base, 7 bases remained unmatched. The CDR3 has 13 residues. CDR3 region: CAWGTGISYEQYF. The CDR3 DNA sequence: TGCGCCTGGGGGACAGGCATTTCCTACGAGCAGTACTTC.

The chain is built from TRBV19 and TRBJ2-7, with D possibly TRBD2 on 5 matching bases. V dropped 3 bases and J dropped 5 bases, with 8 bases sitting between them. The CDR3 extends over 12 amino acids. Germline loops: CDR1 LNHDA, CDR2 SQIVND (reference sequence). The CDR3 DNA follows: TGTGCCAGTAGTATGAGGGTGGACGAGCAGTACTTC. Encoded protein: CASSMRVDEQYF. The full variable domain, completed using reference TRBV19 and TRBJ2-7, is DGGITQSPKYLFRKEGQNVTLSCEQNLNHDAMYWYRQDPGQGLRLIYYSQIVNDFQKGDIAEGYSVSREKKESFPLTVTSAQKNPTAFYLCASSMRVDEQYFGPGTRLTVT.

As for this clone: One junction end does not reproduce the germline sequence, and a read error may be involved. V is TRBV6-5 and J is TRBJ2-5; perhaps TRBD1 as D (5 bases). Germline V gives CDR1 MNHEY, CDR2 SVGAGI. CDR3 length: 15 residues. The chain's CDR3 is CASSYARVSQQTQYF. The CDR3, as DNA: TGTGCCAGCAGTTACGCCAGGGTCTCCCAACAGACCCAGTACTTC.

The rearrangement joins TRBV7-2 to TRBJ2-7; 8 bases line up with TRBD1. The junction had 9 bases not matched to a gene; V was cut back by 5 bases and J by 6 bases. Germline V gene data show CDR1 as SGHTA and CDR2 as FQGNSA. CDR3 length: 14 residues. This chain's CDR3 is CASSPGQGWGEQYF. The CDR3 DNA is TGTGCCAGCAGCCCCGGACAGGGATGGGGCGAGCAGTACTTC.

The chain couples TRBV10-1 to TRBJ1-3; D possibly corresponds to TRBD1 (5 bases). CDR3 length equals 16 residues. The germline V gene has CDR1 WNHNN and CDR2 SYGVQD (reference sequence). V lost 2 bases, J lost 0 bases, and 11 bases lay in between. The CDR3 sequence is CASSEGGLNSGNTIYF. For the CDR3, the DNA is TGCGCCAGCAGTGAGGGGGGACTGAACTCTGGAAACACCATATATTTT.

V is TRBV9 and J is TRBJ2-7, with D possibly called TRBD1 or TRBD2 (5 bases each). V lost 3 bases and J 2 bases, leaving 15 bases between the germline ends. The CDR3 loop spans 15 amino acids. Germline V gene sequence: CDR1 SGDLS, CDR2 YYNGEE. CDR3 protein: CASSAHDRGAYEQYF. For the CDR3, the DNA is TGTGCCAGCAGCGCCCATGATAGAGGGGCCTACGAGCAGTACTTC.

The CDR3 region has the DNA TGTGCCAGTAGGCGGACAGGGGAAACTGAAGCTTTCTTT. This gives the protein CASRRTGETEAFF. The V and J genes are TRBV19 and TRBJ1-1; 9 bases map to TRBD1. The CDR3 is 13 amino acids. J gave up 5 bases and V 6 bases, and 4 bases lay outside the gene matches. Germline V CDR1 and CDR2: LNHDA, SQIVND (reference sequence).

As concerns this clone: This sample also contains other DNA sequences that code for the same CDR3. This chain uses TRBV6-5 with TRBJ1-2; no clear D. Germline V gives CDR1 MNHEY, CDR2 SVGAGI. Trimming shortened V by 2 bases and J by 8 bases, and 9 bases separated the two germline ends. The CDR3 is 12 residues long. CDR3 sequence: CASSYRTGGYTF. In nucleotides, the CDR3 is TGTGCCAGCAGTTACAGGACTGGCGGCTACACCTTC.

The chain recombines TRBV11-2 with TRBJ1-1; 9 nucleotides match TRBD1. The trim removed 5 bases at V and 2 bases at J, leaving 3 bases unmatched. Germline-derived CDR1 and CDR2 are SGHAT and FQNNGV. The CDR3 is 14 amino acids. The CDR3 spells CASSGDRVNTEAFF. CDR3 sequence (DNA): TGTGCCAGCAGCGGGGACAGGGTAAACACTGAAGCTTTCTTT.

CDR3 region: CASRADSYNEQFF. In DNA form, the CDR3 reads TGTGCCAGCAGAGCGGACAGTTACAATGAGCAGTTCTTC. V usage is TRBV6-5 and J usage is TRBJ2-1, with D tentatively TRBD1 (6 bases). Germline CDR1 reads MNHEY; CDR2 reads SVGAGI. The CDR3 is 13 residues long. Trimming pared 6 bases from V and 4 bases from J, leaving 10 bases between.

This sequence joins TRBV5-1 and TRBJ2-3; D is ambiguous. From germline, CDR1 is SGHRS and CDR2 YFSETQ. Trimming took 7 bases from V and 0 from J, leaving 12 bases between them. This CDR3 region has 14 residues. The CDR3 nucleotides are TGCGCCAGCTTTACGGCAACTAGCACAGATACGCAGTATTTT. Translated, it gives CASFTATSTDTQYF. Looking up the rest from reference TRBV5-1 and TRBJ2-3 gives the full variable domain: KAGVTQTPRYLIKTRGQQVTLSCSPISGHRSVSWYQQTPGQGLQFLFEYFSETQRNKGNFPGRFSGRQFSNSRSEMNVSTLELGDSALYLCASFTATSTDTQYFGPGTRLTVL.